Sequencing of this T cell receptor (beta chain) was carried out in a study of a mutant IDH1 vaccine in newly diagnosed glioma. Study-wide context: Radiotherapy, temozolomide, or both had been given previously, and both were given to most. Whole-study findings and limits: Among all patients, vaccine-induced immune responses occurred in over 80%.

The time point was: week 47, end of study. Doses consisted of 300 ug of mutant IDH1 20-mer peptide each, paired with topical imiquimod. V was clipped by 8 bases and J by 3 bases, with 17 bases between them. The CDR3 spans 14 residues. CDR1 and CDR2 from the germline V gene are MNHNY and SVGAGI (reference sequence). Here immunoSEQ multiplex PCR was the method, and the copy in TCRdb shows in-frame clones only, minus some. Of under 60,000 clones listed, around three quarters are singletons. As for this clone: Its antigen is not identified.

The starting material was PBMCs, obtained from a glioma patient whose treatment included an IDH1 peptide vaccine. This clonotype originated in a middle-aged woman with glioma. Some clones in this sample may be carry-over from other donors' samples. The chain has TRBV6-6 and TRBJ2-7, with a possible D match to TRBD2 (6 bases). The CDR3 coding sequence is TGTGCCAGCGCCTCGGGGGAAAGGGGCTACGAGCAGTACTTC. It is translated as CASASGERGYEQYF.